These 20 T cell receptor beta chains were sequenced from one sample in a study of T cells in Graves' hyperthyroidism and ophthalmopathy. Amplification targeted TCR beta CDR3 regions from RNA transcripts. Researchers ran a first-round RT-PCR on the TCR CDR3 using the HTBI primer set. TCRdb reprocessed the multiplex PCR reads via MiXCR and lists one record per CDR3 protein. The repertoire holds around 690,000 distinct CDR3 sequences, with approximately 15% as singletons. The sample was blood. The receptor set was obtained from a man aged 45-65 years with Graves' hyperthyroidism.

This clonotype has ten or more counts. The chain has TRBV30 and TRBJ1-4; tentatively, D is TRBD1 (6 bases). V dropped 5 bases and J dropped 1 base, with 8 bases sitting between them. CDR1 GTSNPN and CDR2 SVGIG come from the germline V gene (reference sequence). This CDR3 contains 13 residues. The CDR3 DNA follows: TGTGCCTGGTCCAGGGGAACTAATGAAAAACTGTTTTTT. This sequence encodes CAWSRGTNEKLFF. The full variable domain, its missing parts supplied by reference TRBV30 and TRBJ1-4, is SQTIHQWPATLVQPVGSPLSLECTVEGTSNPNLYWYRQAAGRGLQLLFYSVGIGQISSEVPQNLSASRPQDRQFILSSKKLLLSDSGFYLCAWSRGTNEKLFFGSGTQLSVL.

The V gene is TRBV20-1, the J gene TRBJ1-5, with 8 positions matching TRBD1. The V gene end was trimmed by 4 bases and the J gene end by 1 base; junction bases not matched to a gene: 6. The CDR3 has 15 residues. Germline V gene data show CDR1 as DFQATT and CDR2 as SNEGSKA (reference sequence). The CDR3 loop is CSATRTGRSNQPQHF. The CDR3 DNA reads TGCAGTGCTACCAGGACAGGGAGAAGCAATCAGCCCCAGCATTTT.

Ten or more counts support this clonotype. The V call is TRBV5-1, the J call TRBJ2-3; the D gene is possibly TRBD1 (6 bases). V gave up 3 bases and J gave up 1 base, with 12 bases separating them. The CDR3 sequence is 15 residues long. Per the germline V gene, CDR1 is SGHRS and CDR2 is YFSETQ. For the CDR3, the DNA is TGCGCCAGCAGCTCAGTGGACAGACGCACAGATACGCAGTATTTT. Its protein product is CASSSVDRRTDTQYF.

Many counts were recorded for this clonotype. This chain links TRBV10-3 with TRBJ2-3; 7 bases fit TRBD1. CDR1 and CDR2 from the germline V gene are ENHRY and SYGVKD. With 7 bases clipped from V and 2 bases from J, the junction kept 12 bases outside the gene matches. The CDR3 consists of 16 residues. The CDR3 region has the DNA TGTGCCATCACCGCTACCCGGACAGGATCCACAGATACGCAGTATTTT. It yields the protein CAITATRTGSTDTQYF.

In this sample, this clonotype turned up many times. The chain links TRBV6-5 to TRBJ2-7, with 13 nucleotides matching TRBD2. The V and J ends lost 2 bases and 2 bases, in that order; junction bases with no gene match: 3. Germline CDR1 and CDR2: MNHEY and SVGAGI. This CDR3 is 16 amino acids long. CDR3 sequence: CASSYGLAGAPYEQYF. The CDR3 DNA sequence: TGTGCCAGCAGTTACGGACTAGCGGGAGCCCCCTACGAGCAGTACTTC.

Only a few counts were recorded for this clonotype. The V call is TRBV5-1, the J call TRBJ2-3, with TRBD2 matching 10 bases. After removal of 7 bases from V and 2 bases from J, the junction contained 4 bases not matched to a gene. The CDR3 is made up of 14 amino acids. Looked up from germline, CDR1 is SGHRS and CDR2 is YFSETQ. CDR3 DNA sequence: TGCGCCAGCGCACTAGCGGGGAACACAGATACGCAGTATTTT. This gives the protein CASALAGNTDTQYF.

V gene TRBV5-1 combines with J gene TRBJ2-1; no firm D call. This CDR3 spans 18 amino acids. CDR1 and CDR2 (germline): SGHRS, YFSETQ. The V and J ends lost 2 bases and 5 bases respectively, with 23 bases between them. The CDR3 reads CASSFLLRTPQQNNEQFF. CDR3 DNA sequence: TGCGCCAGCAGCTTTCTACTCAGGACGCCCCAGCAAAACAATGAGCAGTTCTTC.

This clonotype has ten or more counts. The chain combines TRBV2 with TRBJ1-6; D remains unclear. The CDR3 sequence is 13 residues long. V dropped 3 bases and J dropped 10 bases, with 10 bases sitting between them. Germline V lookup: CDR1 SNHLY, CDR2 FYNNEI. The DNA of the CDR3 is TGTGCCAGCAGTGAGATCGTTGAATCACCCCTCCACTTT. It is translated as CASSEIVESPLHF.

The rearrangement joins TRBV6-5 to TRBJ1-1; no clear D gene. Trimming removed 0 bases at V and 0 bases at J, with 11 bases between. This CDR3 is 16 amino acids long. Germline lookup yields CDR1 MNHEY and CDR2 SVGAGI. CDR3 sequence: CASSYSTRAVNTEAFF. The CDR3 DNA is TGTGCCAGCAGTTACTCTACCCGGGCGGTGAACACTGAAGCTTTCTTT.

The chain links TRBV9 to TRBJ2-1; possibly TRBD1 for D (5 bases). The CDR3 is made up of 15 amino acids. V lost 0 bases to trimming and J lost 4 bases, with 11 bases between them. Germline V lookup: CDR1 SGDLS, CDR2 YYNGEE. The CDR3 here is CASSVETGEYNEQFF. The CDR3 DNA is TGTGCCAGCAGCGTAGAAACAGGAGAATACAATGAGCAGTTCTTC.

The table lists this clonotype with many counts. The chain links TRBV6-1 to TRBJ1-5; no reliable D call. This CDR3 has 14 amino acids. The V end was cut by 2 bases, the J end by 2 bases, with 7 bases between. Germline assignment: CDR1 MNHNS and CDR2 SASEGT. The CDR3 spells CASSELAGNQPQHF. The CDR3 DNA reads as TGTGCCAGCAGTGAATTGGCAGGCAATCAGCCCCAGCATTTT.

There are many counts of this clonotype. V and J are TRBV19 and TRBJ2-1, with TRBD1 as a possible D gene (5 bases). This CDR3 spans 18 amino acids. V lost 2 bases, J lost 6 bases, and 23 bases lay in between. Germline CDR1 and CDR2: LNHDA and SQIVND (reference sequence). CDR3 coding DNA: TGTGCCAGTAGTATACCCCTGACGGACATCCCCCAACGCAATGAGCAGTTCTTC. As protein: CASSIPLTDIPQRNEQFF.

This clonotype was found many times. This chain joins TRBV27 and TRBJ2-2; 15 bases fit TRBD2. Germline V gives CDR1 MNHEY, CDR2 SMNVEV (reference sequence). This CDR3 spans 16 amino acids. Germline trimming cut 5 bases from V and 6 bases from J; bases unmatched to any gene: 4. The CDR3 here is CASSIGLAGGPGELFF. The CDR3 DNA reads TGTGCCAGCAGTATTGGACTAGCGGGAGGGCCCGGGGAGCTGTTTTTT.

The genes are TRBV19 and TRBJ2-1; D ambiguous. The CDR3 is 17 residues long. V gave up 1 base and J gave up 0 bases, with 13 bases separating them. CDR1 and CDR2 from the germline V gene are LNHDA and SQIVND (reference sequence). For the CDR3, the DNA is TGTGCCAGTAGTATAGTTAAGGGTTCGTTCTCCTACAATGAGCAGTTCTTC. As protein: CASSIVKGSFSYNEQFF.

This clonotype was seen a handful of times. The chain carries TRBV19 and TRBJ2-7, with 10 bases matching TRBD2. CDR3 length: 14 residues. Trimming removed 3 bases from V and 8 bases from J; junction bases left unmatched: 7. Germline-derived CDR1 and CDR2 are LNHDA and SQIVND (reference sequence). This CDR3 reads CASSISASGSQQYF. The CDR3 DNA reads TGTGCCAGTAGTATCTCGGCTAGCGGGAGCCAGCAGTACTTC.

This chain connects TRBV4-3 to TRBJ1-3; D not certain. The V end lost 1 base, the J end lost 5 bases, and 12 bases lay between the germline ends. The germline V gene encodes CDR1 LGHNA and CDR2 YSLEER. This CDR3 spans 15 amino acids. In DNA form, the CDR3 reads TGCGCCAGCAGCCAAGGGATTCCAGAGAGAAACACCATATATTTT. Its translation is CASSQGIPERNTIYF.

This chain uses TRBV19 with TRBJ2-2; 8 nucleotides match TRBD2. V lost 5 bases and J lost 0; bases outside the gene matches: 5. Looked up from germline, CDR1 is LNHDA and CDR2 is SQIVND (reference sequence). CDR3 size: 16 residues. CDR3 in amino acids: CASSVLAGSNTGELFF. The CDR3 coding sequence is TGTGCCAGTAGTGTCCTAGCGGGCTCGAACACCGGGGAGCTGTTTTTT.

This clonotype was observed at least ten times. The CDR3 region is CASSLWQGHYEQYF. The CDR3 DNA follows: TGTGCCAGCAGTTTATGGCAGGGGCACTACGAGCAGTACTTC. This chain links TRBV27 with TRBJ2-7, with D possibly being TRBD1 (6 bases). Per germline, CDR1 MNHEY and CDR2 SMNVEV (reference sequence). This CDR3 is 14 amino acids long. With 1 base removed from V and 3 bases from J, the gap between germline ends came to 10 bases.

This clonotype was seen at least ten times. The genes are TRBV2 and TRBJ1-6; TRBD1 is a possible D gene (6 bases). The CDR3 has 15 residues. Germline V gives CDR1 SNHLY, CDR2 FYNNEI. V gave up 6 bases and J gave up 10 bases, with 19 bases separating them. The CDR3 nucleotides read TGTGCCAGCAGGGATAAGACAGGTTTCGGGTCACCCCTCCACTTT. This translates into CASRDKTGFGSPLHF.

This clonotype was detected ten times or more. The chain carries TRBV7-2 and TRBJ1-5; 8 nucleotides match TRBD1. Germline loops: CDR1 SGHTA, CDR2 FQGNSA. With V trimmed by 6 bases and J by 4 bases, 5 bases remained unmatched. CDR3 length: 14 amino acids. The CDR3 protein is CASSLDRENQPQHF. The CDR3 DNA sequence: TGTGCCAGCAGTTTGGACAGGGAAAATCAGCCCCAGCATTTT.